This is a list of T cell receptor beta chains from one sample in a study of shared clonotypes between healthy human individuals. The method was immunoSEQ multiplex PCR; TCRdb's version includes in-frame clones alone and lacks a portion of them. The table records over a million clones, approximately 98.5% of them present only once. Sequenced: naive CD4+ T cells sorted from blood. The receptors shown here come from a man younger than 40 in good health. CDR3s include the opening cysteine and the closing phenylalanine or tryptophan. The D gene is left open where the match is weak. Clone size is not always given. Where it is, it says once, few, many or a class for expanded clones.

clone_size	d_call	j_call	v_call	cdr3_nt	cdr3_aa
-	-	TRBJ2-3	TRBV30	TGTGCCTGGAGTGGCGGGTCTGATACGCAGTATTTT	CAWSGGSDTQYF
-	-	TRBJ1-4	TRBV5-4	TGTGCCAGCAGCGGCGGGGCAACTAATGAAAAACTGTTTTTT	CASSGGATNEKLFF
-	-	TRBJ2-7	TRBV7-2	TGTGCCAGCAGCCCTACAGGCTACGAGCAGTACTTC	CASSPTGYEQYF
-	-	TRBJ1-2	TRBV19	TGTGCCAGTAGTATAGATCTATACGACTATGGCTACACCTTC	CASSIDLYDYGYTF
-	-	TRBJ2-2	TRBV5-1	TGCGCCAGCAGCTCTTTTCTAGAGGCCGGGGAGCTGTTTTTT	CASSSFLEAGELFF
-	-	TRBJ2-1	TRBV7-9	TGTGCCGGCCGACAGTACAATGAGCAGTTCTTC	CAGRQYNEQFF
-	TRBD2	TRBJ2-7	TRBV7-9	TGTGCCAGCAGCCGTACTAGCGGCCTGCTATACGAGCAGTACTTC	CASSRTSGLLYEQYF
once	-	TRBJ1-2	TRBV9	TGTGCCAGCAGCGTAGCACCCGAGGAGGGCTATGGCTACACCTTC	CASSVAPEEGYGYTF
-	TRBD2	TRBJ2-7	TRBV27	TGTGCCAGCAGTTTAACCGCGGGAGGAACCTACGAGCAGTACTTC	CASSLTAGGTYEQYF
-	TRBD1	TRBJ1-4	TRBV6-1	TGTGCCAGCAGTTCGACAGGGTTTCGGGAAAAACTGTTTTTT	CASSSTGFREKLFF
-	-	TRBJ2-6	TRBV18	TGTGCCAGCTCACCCCCTCCTACTGGGGCCAACGTCCTGACTTTC	CASSPPPTGANVLTF
-	TRBD1	TRBJ2-1	TRBV11-2	TGTGCCAGCAGCGGGGACAGCTACAATGAGCAGTTCTTC	CASSGDSYNEQFF
-	-	TRBJ1-1	TRBV5-1	TGCGCCAGCAAGGGGCAGACGAACACTGAAGCTTTCTTT	CASKGQTNTEAFF
once	-	TRBJ1-1	TRBV9	TGTGCCAGCAGCGTAGGTCGTTCGAACACTGAAGCTTTCTTT	CASSVGRSNTEAFF
-	TRBD2	TRBJ2-5	TRBV5-1	TGCGCCAGCAGCTTGTGGACTAGCGGGAGGCCAGAGACCCAGTACTTC	CASSLWTSGRPETQYF
once	-	TRBJ2-1	TRBV5-4	TGTGCCAGCAGCTCCCCTCCACCCCTCGACAATGAGCAGTTCTTC	CASSSPPPLDNEQFF
-	TRBD1	TRBJ2-3	TRBV11-2	TGTGCCAGCAGCCAACGGACAGGTACTAGCACAGATACGCAGTATTTT	CASSQRTGTSTDTQYF
-	TRBD1	TRBJ1-2	TRBV19	TGTGCCAGTAGTCGGCAATGGCAGGGGGCCTCTGGCTACACCTTC	CASSRQWQGASGYTF
-	TRBD2	TRBJ2-3	TRBV14	TGTGCCAGCAGCCACCCCAAGACTAGCGGGAGCACAGATACGCAGTATTTT	CASSHPKTSGSTDTQYF
-	TRBD1	TRBJ1-2	TRBV2	TGTGCCAGCAGGCCGGGACAGACCTATGGCTACACCTTC	CASRPGQTYGYTF
-	TRBD2	TRBJ2-1	TRBV6-1	TGTGCCAGCAGTGAAGTAGTGGGGAGGGATGAGCAGTTCTTC	CASSEVVGRDEQFF
few	-	TRBJ1-2	TRBV7-9	TGTGCCAGCAGCTTAGGCCCCACCGGCTACACCTTC	CASSLGPTGYTF
-	TRBD1	TRBJ1-3	TRBV25-1	TGTGCCAGCAGGCGGACAGGGAACTCTGGAAACACCATATATTTT	CASRRTGNSGNTIYF
-	-	TRBJ2-7	TRBV7-2	TGTGCCAGCAGCCGGCACCCCGGGGGCTACGAGCAGTACTTC	CASSRHPGGYEQYF
-	-	TRBJ1-2	TRBV7-2	TGTGCCAGCAGCTTAGTTCAGGGGAGGGCGGGATATGGCTACACCTTC	CASSLVQGRAGYGYTF
-	-	TRBJ2-2	TRBV27	TGTGCCAGCAGTTTACTAAAATCCGGGGAGCTGTTTTTT	CASSLLKSGELFF
-	-	TRBJ2-7	TRBV10-3	TGTGCCATCAGTGTCTGGGGCTCCTACGAGCAGTACTTC	CAISVWGSYEQYF
-	TRBD2	TRBJ2-1	TRBV6-1	TGTGCCAGTGACAAAACGCTAGCGGAAAATGAGCAGTTCTTC	CASDKTLAENEQFF
-	TRBD2	TRBJ2-7	TRBV12-5	TGTGCTAGTGCCCTGGAGCGGGCTAGCGGGGAGGGCGAGCAGTACTTC	CASALERASGEGEQYF
-	-	TRBJ2-7	TRBV27	TGTGCCAGCGGTCCTAAAGGGGGAACAGGGCTGCGGTGGAACTACGAGCAGTACTTC	CASGPKGGTGLRWNYEQYF
-	-	TRBJ2-7	TRBV29-1	TGCAGCGTTAAGCTGGGCGAGCAGTACTTC	CSVKLGEQYF
once	-	TRBJ2-4	TRBV7-5	TGTGCCAGAAGGTTAGAACCCCGGGACGTATTCAAAAACATTCAGTACTTC	CARRLEPRDVFKNIQYF
once	-	TRBJ2-2	TRBV18	TGTGCCAGCTCACCAGCACGTACCGGGGAGCTGTTTTTT	CASSPARTGELFF
-	-	TRBJ2-1	TRBV7-9	TGTGCCAGCAGCTTTGATAGCTACACTGAGCAGTTCTTC	CASSFDSYTEQFF
-	TRBD2	TRBJ2-7	TRBV5-1	TGCGCCAGCAGCTTGGTCGGGGGGTACGAGCAGTACTTC	CASSLVGGYEQYF
-	-	TRBJ1-1	TRBV7-2	TGTGCCAGCAGCTTAGAGTTCCACACTGAAGCTTTCTTT	CASSLEFHTEAFF
-	TRBD1	TRBJ1-2	TRBV6-5	TGTGCCAGCAGAGGGACAGGGGAAAGAGATGGCTACACCTTC	CASRGTGERDGYTF
-	-	TRBJ1-2	TRBV2	TGTGCCAGCAGTGAAGGGCAGGGCGGTGGCTACACCTTC	CASSEGQGGGYTF
once	TRBD1	TRBJ2-5	TRBV5-1	TGCGCCAGCAGCGACGACAGGGGGCACGAGACCCAGTACTTC	CASSDDRGHETQYF
-	TRBD2	TRBJ2-7	TRBV27	TGTGCCAGCAGTCGATGGACTAGCGGGAGCCGATCCTACGAGCAGTACTTC	CASSRWTSGSRSYEQYF
-	-	TRBJ1-2	TRBV15	TGTGCCACCAGCAGCCTACAGGGTGTCGGGGGCTACACCTTC	CATSSLQGVGGYTF
-	-	TRBJ2-3	TRBV7-9	TGTGCCAGCAGCTTTCGTGCCTCAGGCACAGATACGCAGTATTTT	CASSFRASGTDTQYF
-	-	TRBJ2-3	TRBV5-1	TGCGCCAGCAGCGATTCGAGCACAGATACGCAGTATTTT	CASSDSSTDTQYF
-	TRBD1	TRBJ2-5	TRBV2	TGTGCCAGCGGAGGAAGCTACAGGGGGTTTCGCGAGACCCAGTACTTC	CASGGSYRGFRETQYF
-	TRBD2	TRBJ2-3	TRBV9	TGTGCCAGCAGCGTAAGCGGGAGGACAGATACGCAGTATTTT	CASSVSGRTDTQYF
-	TRBD1	TRBJ2-7	TRBV28	TGTGCCAGCAGTCCACCGGACAGGTATTCGACGGAGCAGTACTTC	CASSPPDRYSTEQYF
-	-	TRBJ1-5	TRBV28	TGTGCCAGCAGTTTGGTGGCTCCAGGGGTGAGTCGCAATCAGCCCCAGCATTTT	CASSLVAPGVSRNQPQHF
-	-	TRBJ2-5	TRBV5-1	TGCGCCAGCTCTAGAGGGGGAGAGACCCAGTACTTC	CASSRGGETQYF
-	-	TRBJ1-5	TRBV2	TGTGCCAGCAGTCGGGACCGAGATCAGCCCCAGCATTTT	CASSRDRDQPQHF
-	TRBD2	TRBJ2-1	TRBV7-9	TGTGCCAGCAGCTGGACTAGCGGGATTAGGGATGAGCAGTTCTTC	CASSWTSGIRDEQFF
-	TRBD1	TRBJ1-2	TRBV4-1	TGCGCCACCACCGACAGGGTTTCGGCTAACTATGGCTACACCTTC	CATTDRVSANYGYTF
-	TRBD1	TRBJ1-2	TRBV19	TGTGCCACCACGAGACAAGACAGGGGAAGTAGCGGCTACACCTTC	CATTRQDRGSSGYTF
-	TRBD1	TRBJ2-2	TRBV7-8	TGTGCCAGCAGCTTTTACGACAGGGGAACCGGGGAGCTGTTTTTT	CASSFYDRGTGELFF
-	-	TRBJ1-1	TRBV28	TGTGCCAGCAGTCTCAGCACTGAAGCTTTCTTT	CASSLSTEAFF